The 13 T cell receptor beta chains reported below all come from one sample, sequenced in a study of T cells in Graves' hyperthyroidism and ophthalmopathy. The CDR3 regions of TCR beta were amplified from RNA transcripts. RT-PCR in the first round (using the HTBI primer set) targeted the TCR CDR3. TCRdb reprocessed the multiplex PCR reads with MiXCR, giving one entry per CDR3 protein. The sample includes some 800,000 distinct CDR3 sequences, approximately 40% of them seen just once. The sample taken for sequencing was blood. These receptors originate from a man aged 18-30 years with Graves' hyperthyroidism.

This clonotype was seen ten or more times. This chain joins TRBV11-2 and TRBJ2-6; TRBD1 might be the D (6 bases). In germline, CDR1 is SGHAT, CDR2 FQNNGV. V lost 0 bases to trimming and J lost 4 bases, with 13 bases between them. The CDR3 totals 17 residues. The CDR3: CASSLDRQVEGANVLTF. The CDR3 nucleotides are TGTGCCAGCAGCTTAGATCGACAGGTAGAAGGGGCCAACGTCCTGACTTTC.

The chain combines TRBV7-9 with TRBJ2-5; possible D gene TRBD1, 5 bases. Germline CDR1 reads SEHNR; CDR2 reads FQNEAQ (reference sequence). V lost 5 bases to trimming and J lost 5 bases, with 15 bases between them. There are 14 residues in the CDR3. The CDR3 is CASSPQEFGETQYF. As DNA, the CDR3 is TGTGCCAGCAGCCCACAGGAGTTCGGGGAGACCCAGTACTTC.

This clonotype was counted ten times or more. The chain recombines TRBV6-5 with TRBJ1-4; a weak D match, TRBD1 (5 bases). The CDR3 contains 15 residues. CDR1 and CDR2 (germline): MNHEY, SVGAGI. V shed 0 bases and J shed 1 base, with 6 bases lying between them. The CDR3 region is CASSYSGGTNEKLFF. DNA of the CDR3: TGTGCCAGCAGTTACTCGGGGGGAACTAATGAAAAACTGTTTTTT.

This clonotype has just a few counts. J is TRBJ2-2 and V is TRBV2, with a tentative D call TRBD2 (6 bases). The germline V and J ends were trimmed by 2 bases and 0 bases, with 13 bases remaining between them. The CDR3 is 17 residues long. The germline V gene has CDR1 SNHLY and CDR2 FYNNEI. The CDR3 reads CASSEYGDSSNTGELFF. As DNA, the CDR3 is TGTGCCAGCAGTGAATATGGGGACTCCTCGAACACCGGGGAGCTGTTTTTT.

Comments on this clonotype: One base away lies a much larger clone, so this may be a sequencing read error. The CDR3 DNA is TGTGCCAGCACCAAGGGGAACGGCTACGAGCAGTACTTC. It is translated as CASTKGNGYEQYF. The chain links TRBV7-8 to TRBJ2-7; TRBD1 is a possible D gene (5 bases). This CDR3 is built from 13 residues. CDR1 and CDR2 from the germline V gene are SGHVS and FQNEAQ. Between the trimmed V and J ends, which lost 7 bases and 3 bases, there was a span of 13 bases.

This clonotype was seen a handful of times. The rearrangement links TRBV10-3 to TRBJ1-2, with unresolved D. CDR3 size: 16 residues. V shed 3 bases and J shed 0 bases, with 14 bases lying between them. CDR1 is ENHRY and CDR2 is SYGVKD in the germline V gene. DNA of the CDR3: TGTGCCATCAGTGACCCTACTCGACGTTCTAACTATGGCTACACCTTC. As protein: CAISDPTRRSNYGYTF.

This clonotype has only a few counts. The chain has TRBV10-3 and TRBJ2-7, with D possibly called TRBD1 or TRBD2 (5 bases each). V gave up 8 bases and J gave up 4 bases, with 12 bases separating them. Germline CDR1 and CDR2: ENHRY and SYGVKD. CDR3 length: 12 amino acids. As DNA, the CDR3 is TGTGCCATCCAACGGGACGAGTACGAGCAGTACTTC. Protein sequence: CAIQRDEYEQYF.

This clonotype was picked up a small number of times. The genes are TRBV7-9 and TRBJ2-5; a possible D gene is TRBD2 (6 bases). This CDR3 region has 18 residues. V dropped 0 bases and J dropped 7 bases, with 24 bases sitting between them. The germline V gene has CDR1 SEHNR and CDR2 FQNEAQ (reference sequence). CDR3 region: CASSLAVTPREDGGTQYF. The CDR3 region has the DNA TGTGCCAGCAGCTTAGCCGTAACCCCTAGGGAGGATGGTGGGACCCAGTACTTC.

The rearrangement links TRBV7-2 to TRBJ2-2; 10 bases line up with TRBD2. Germline loops: CDR1 SGHTA, CDR2 FQGNSA. The J segment lost 6 bases and the V segment lost 3 bases, leaving 4 bases of the junction unmatched. The CDR3 is 15 amino acids. The CDR3 here is CASSFLAGVPGELFF. Here the CDR3 DNA reads TGTGCCAGCAGCTTTCTAGCGGGAGTCCCCGGGGAGCTGTTTTTT.

This clonotype was found many times. The gene calls are TRBV10-3 and TRBJ2-7, with D maybe TRBD1 (6 bases). Germline CDR1 and CDR2: ENHRY and SYGVKD. The CDR3 loop spans 13 amino acids. Between the trimmed V and J ends, which lost 6 bases and 4 bases, there was a span of 13 bases. CDR3 in DNA: TGTGCCATCAGGGGGGCCGACTTTTACGAGCAGTACTTC. Its protein is CAIRGADFYEQYF.

This clonotype was observed at least ten times. The chain uses TRBV2 and TRBJ2-5; D may be TRBD1 (6 bases). Trimming cost V 10 bases and J 1 base, with 13 bases left between them. The CDR3 totals 13 residues. Germline V CDR1 and CDR2: SNHLY, FYNNEI. The CDR3 DNA reads as TGTGCCATCCCTTTAGGGGGCCAAGAGACCCAGTACTTC. Amino acid sequence: CAIPLGGQETQYF.

The chain couples TRBV12-3 or TRBV12-4 to TRBJ2-5, with D perhaps being TRBD1 or TRBD2 (5 bases each). The assigned J gene may be wrong: the sequence end matches TRBJ2-7 better. This CDR3 spans 12 amino acids. Here the CDR3 reads CASSYPGAEQYF. Here the CDR3 DNA reads TGTGCCAGCAGTTACCCCGGGGCCGAGCAGTACTTC.

In its sample, this clonotype was seen a few times. The V and J genes are TRBV11-2 and TRBJ1-1; D call uncertain. Trimming removed 5 bases from V and 4 bases from J, with 14 bases in between. Germline assignment: CDR1 SGHAT and CDR2 FQNNGV. This CDR3 comprises 14 residues. The CDR3 region has the DNA TGTGCCAGCAGCGGAGAACGGGGAGTCACTGAAGCTTTCTTT. Encoded protein: CASSGERGVTEAFF.